This record concerns one TCR beta chain sequence. Its antigen is still unknown. Per-base quality was not reported, and no clone a single base away is much larger than it. The CDR3 holds 17 amino acids from the cysteine to the phenylalanine. Of the read, only the CDR3 DNA is kept; its 51 bases are in frame from base 1. V and J lose 6 bases and 3 bases, and a span of 26 bases separates them. Based on the germline V gene (reference sequence), the CDR1 and CDR2 sequences are DFQATT and SNEGSKA. The data belong to a study of T cell repertoires in cytomegalovirus infection (dated by TCRdb to the late 2010s). As for the study more broadly: Because public TCR beta signatures pointed to carriage of CMV infection together with the matching HLA type, the HLA type of each donor mattered for the analysis.

The paper's findings and limits, for the study overall: In the ex vivo response, HLA-C-restricted CMV-specific TCR beta clonotypes were dominant, and in two of eight donors the single most frequent clonotype came from this HLA-C-restricted group. In both this cohort and an independent roughly 330-donor cohort, the cumulative frequency of public TCR beta family members distinguished carriers of CMV infection plus the relevant HLA type.

TCRdb lists the instrument as Illumina HiSeq 1500. In TCRdb, the public reads were trimmed at Q25 with fastp and aligned with MiXCR, with productive beta chains retained. Every distinct CDR3 protein forms one entry, paired with its most common genes and DNA. For this sample the table gives 200,000 to 300,000 distinct CDR3 sequences, of which around an eighth were detected only once. 1.5% to 2% of the sample is in the top ten clones. This receptor was taken from a human donor in good health (CMV status not recorded). Some clones in this sample may be carry-over from other donors' samples. The sample comprised PBMCs. The chain joins TRBV20-1 to TRBJ1-1, with the identity of the D gene unclear. The nucleotide sequence reads as follows: TGCAGTGCCCATACGGCGGGGTCGGGGAAAATGTACACTGAAGCTTTCTTT. Its translation is CSAHTAGSGKMYTEAFF.